This is a list of T cell receptor beta chains from one sample in a study of lymphopenia after photon versus proton radiotherapy. TCRdb's copy holds only in-frame clones and misses some; the assay was immunoSEQ multiplex PCR. The sample shows about 50,000 clones, roughly nine tenths of them seen only once. This specimen consisted of peripheral blood, obtained from a patient treated with photon-based radiotherapy. The receptors here all came from a woman aged 40 to 49 with cholangiocarcinoma. Each CDR3 is given with its conserved first and last residue. The order of the fields is J gene, V gene, D gene, clone size, CDR3 protein, CDR3 DNA. The D gene is left open where the match is weak. Expanded clones are given a class, and other clones once, few, many or no size at all.

j_call: TRBJ2-3; v_call: TRBV7-6; d_call: -; clone_size: -; cdr3_aa: CASSSHGESDTQYF; cdr3_nt: TGTGCCAGCAGCTCACACGGAGAGTCAGATACGCAGTATTTT
j_call: TRBJ2-7; v_call: TRBV6-1; d_call: -; clone_size: once; cdr3_aa: CASSEYNGPDYEQYF; cdr3_nt: TGTGCCAGCAGTGAGTATAACGGGCCCGACTACGAGCAGTACTTC
j_call: TRBJ2-7; v_call: TRBV6-6; d_call: TRBD2; clone_size: -; cdr3_aa: CASSLRLAGGPYEQYF; cdr3_nt: TGTGCCAGCAGCCTGAGACTAGCGGGGGGACCTTACGAGCAGTACTTC
j_call: TRBJ2-5; v_call: TRBV4-2; d_call: -; clone_size: -; cdr3_aa: CASSQEEAWYQETQYF; cdr3_nt: TGTGCCAGCAGCCAAGAAGAGGCTTGGTACCAAGAGACCCAGTACTTC
j_call: TRBJ2-7; v_call: TRBV2; d_call: -; clone_size: -; cdr3_aa: CASRRPGQGSSYEQYF; cdr3_nt: TGTGCCAGCAGACGACCGGGACAAGGGAGCTCCTACGAGCAGTACTTC
j_call: TRBJ1-1; v_call: TRBV28; d_call: -; clone_size: -; cdr3_aa: CASSFGGNEAFF; cdr3_nt: TGTGCCAGCAGTTTCGGGGGAAATGAAGCTTTCTTT
j_call: TRBJ2-7; v_call: TRBV9; d_call: -; clone_size: -; cdr3_aa: CASSGTDAYEQYF; cdr3_nt: TGTGCCAGCAGCGGGACGGATGCCTACGAGCAGTACTTC
j_call: TRBJ2-1; v_call: TRBV4-3; d_call: TRBD2; clone_size: -; cdr3_aa: CASSRKTAGGGDEQFF; cdr3_nt: TGCGCCAGCAGCCGGAAAACAGCGGGAGGGGGCGATGAGCAGTTCTTC
j_call: TRBJ2-3; v_call: TRBV18; d_call: TRBD1; clone_size: -; cdr3_aa: CASSPQGAVGTDTQYF; cdr3_nt: TGTGCCAGCTCACCACAGGGGGCGGTAGGCACAGATACGCAGTATTTT
j_call: TRBJ1-1; v_call: TRBV28; d_call: -; clone_size: -; cdr3_aa: CASSSPGSAFF; cdr3_nt: TGTGCCAGCAGTTCCCCGGGGTCAGCTTTCTTT
j_call: TRBJ2-2; v_call: TRBV10-3; d_call: TRBD1; clone_size: once; cdr3_aa: CAISESGQGADTGELFF; cdr3_nt: TGTGCCATCAGTGAGTCGGGGCAGGGGGCAGACACCGGGGAGCTGTTTTTT
j_call: TRBJ1-1; v_call: TRBV19; d_call: -; clone_size: -; cdr3_aa: CASSIGMAGSGTEAFF; cdr3_nt: TGTGCCAGTAGTATCGGCATGGCTGGGTCGGGAACTGAAGCTTTCTTT
j_call: TRBJ1-4; v_call: TRBV2; d_call: TRBD1; clone_size: -; cdr3_aa: CARGQALNEKLFF; cdr3_nt: TGTGCCAGAGGACAGGCGCTTAATGAAAAACTGTTTTTT
j_call: TRBJ2-3; v_call: TRBV9; d_call: -; clone_size: -; cdr3_aa: CASNPHTDTQYF; cdr3_nt: TGTGCCAGCAACCCTCACACAGATACGCAGTATTTT
j_call: TRBJ2-1; v_call: TRBV28; d_call: TRBD2; clone_size: -; cdr3_aa: CASSSLGTSGPRGNEQFF; cdr3_nt: TGTGCCAGCAGTTCACTCGGGACTAGCGGGCCCAGGGGCAATGAGCAGTTCTTC
j_call: TRBJ1-2; v_call: TRBV4-1; d_call: TRBD1; clone_size: -; cdr3_aa: CASSQGGTANYGYTF; cdr3_nt: TGCGCCAGCAGCCAAGGAGGGACAGCCAACTATGGCTACACCTTC
j_call: TRBJ1-5; v_call: TRBV21-1; d_call: -; clone_size: -; cdr3_aa: CASSKKRPTDPSNQPQHF; cdr3_nt: TGTGCCAGCAGCAAAAAGCGCCCGACAGACCCTAGCAATCAGCCCCAGCATTTT
j_call: TRBJ1-1; v_call: TRBV9; d_call: -; clone_size: -; cdr3_aa: CASSVQGTLNTEAFF; cdr3_nt: TGTGCCAGCAGCGTACAGGGAACCTTGAACACTGAAGCTTTCTTT
j_call: TRBJ2-1; v_call: TRBV19; d_call: TRBD2; clone_size: -; cdr3_aa: CASSFGGAFNEQFF; cdr3_nt: TGTGCCAGTAGTTTCGGGGGGGCCTTCAATGAGCAGTTCTTC
j_call: TRBJ2-3; v_call: TRBV19; d_call: TRBD2; clone_size: once; cdr3_aa: CASSPERLAGASTDTQYF; cdr3_nt: TGTGCCAGTAGTCCGGAACGTCTAGCGGGGGCTAGCACAGATACGCAGTATTTT
j_call: TRBJ1-4; v_call: TRBV5-8; d_call: -; clone_size: -; cdr3_aa: CASSLVWTANEKLFF; cdr3_nt: TGTGCCAGCAGCTTGGTGTGGACAGCGAATGAAAAACTGTTTTTT
j_call: TRBJ1-1; v_call: TRBV2; d_call: -; clone_size: -; cdr3_aa: CASSPRVGKNTEAFF; cdr3_nt: TGTGCCAGCAGCCCCCGAGTGGGGAAGAACACTGAAGCTTTCTTT
j_call: TRBJ1-1; v_call: TRBV2; d_call: -; clone_size: -; cdr3_aa: CASRFRDQWTEAFF; cdr3_nt: TGTGCCAGCAGATTCCGGGACCAATGGACTGAAGCTTTCTTT